This T cell receptor beta chain came from a study of blood T cells in healthy people across ages. Turning to the study itself: The template switching approach captured approximately one barcoded beta molecule for every two T cells.

At least 7 million PBMCs were isolated per sample. Per sample, at least 5 micrograms of total RNA were extracted. The CDR3 has 14 residues. Trimming took off 8 bases at V and 3 bases at J, with 13 bases between the two ends. A second PCR of about 6 to 12 cycles used a sample-barcoded 5' primer and a J-beta primer mix. One entry per CDR3 protein, called by TCRdb with MiXCR from the 5' RACE reads. The sample carries roughly 570,000 distinct CDR3 sequences, 27% recorded once. Whole-study findings and limits: Per million T cells, the diversity of TCR beta decreased roughly linearly as age advanced.

On this clonotype: As yet, its antigen is unknown.

The chain combines TRBV12-3 or TRBV12-4 with TRBJ1-4; no firm D call. This clonotype was obtained from a woman in her 70s in good health. Sequencing was carried out using blood. Here the CDR3 DNA reads TGTGCCAGCCGGACCCGAAGGGCTAATGAAAAACTGTTTTTT. As protein: CASRTRRANEKLFF.